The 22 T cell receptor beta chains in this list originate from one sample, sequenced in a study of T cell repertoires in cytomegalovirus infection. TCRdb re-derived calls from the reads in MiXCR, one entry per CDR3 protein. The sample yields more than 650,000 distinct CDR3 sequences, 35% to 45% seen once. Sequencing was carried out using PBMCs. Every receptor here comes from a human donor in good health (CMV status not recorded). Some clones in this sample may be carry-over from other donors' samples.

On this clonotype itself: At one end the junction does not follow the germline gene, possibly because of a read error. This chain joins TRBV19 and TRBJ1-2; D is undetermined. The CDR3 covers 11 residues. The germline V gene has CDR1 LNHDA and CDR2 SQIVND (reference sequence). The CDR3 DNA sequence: TGTGCCGGTAGAGGGATCTATGGCTACACCTTC. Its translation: CAGRGIYGYTF.

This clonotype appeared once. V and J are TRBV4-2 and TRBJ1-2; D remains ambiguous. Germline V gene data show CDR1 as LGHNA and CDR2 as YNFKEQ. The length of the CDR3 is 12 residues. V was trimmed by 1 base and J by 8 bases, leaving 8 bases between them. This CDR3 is CASSQGGTGYTF. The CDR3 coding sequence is TGTGCCAGCAGCCAAGGGGGAACCGGCTACACCTTC.

CDR3 in amino acids: CASSWTSGSPYYEQYF. As DNA, the CDR3 is TGTGCCAGCAGCTGGACTAGCGGGAGTCCTTACTACGAGCAGTACTTC. V is TRBV27 and J is TRBJ2-7; 13 nucleotides align to TRBD2. Germline values: CDR1 MNHEY, CDR2 SMNVEV (reference sequence). Trimming took 6 bases from V and 3 from J; bases not matched to a gene: 8. The CDR3 covers 16 residues.

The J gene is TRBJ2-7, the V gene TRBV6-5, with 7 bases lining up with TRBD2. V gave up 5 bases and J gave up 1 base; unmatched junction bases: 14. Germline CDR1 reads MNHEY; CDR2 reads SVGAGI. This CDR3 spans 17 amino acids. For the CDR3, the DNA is TGTGCCAGCAGTCCCGGTGCTTTCCGGGGGGTATCCTACGAGCAGTACTTC. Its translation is CASSPGAFRGVSYEQYF.

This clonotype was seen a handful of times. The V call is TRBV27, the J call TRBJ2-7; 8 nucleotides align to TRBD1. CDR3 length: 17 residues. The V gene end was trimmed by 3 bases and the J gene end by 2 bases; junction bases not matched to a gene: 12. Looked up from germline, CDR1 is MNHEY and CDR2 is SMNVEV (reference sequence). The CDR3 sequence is CASSFQGAGTWAYEQYF. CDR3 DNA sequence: TGTGCCAGCAGTTTTCAGGGGGCGGGAACTTGGGCCTACGAGCAGTACTTC.

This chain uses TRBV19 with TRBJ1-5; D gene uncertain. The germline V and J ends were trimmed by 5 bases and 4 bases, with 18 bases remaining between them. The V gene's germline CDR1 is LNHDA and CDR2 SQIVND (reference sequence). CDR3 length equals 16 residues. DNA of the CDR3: TGTGCCAGTAGTCCCTATCCCGACGGGTCAAATCAGCCCCAGCATTTT. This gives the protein CASSPYPDGSNQPQHF. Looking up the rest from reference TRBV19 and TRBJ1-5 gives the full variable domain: DGGITQSPKYLFRKEGQNVTLSCEQNLNHDAMYWYRQDPGQGLRLIYYSQIVNDFQKGDIAEGYSVSREKKESFPLTVTSAQKNPTAFYLCASSPYPDGSNQPQHFGDGTRLSIL.

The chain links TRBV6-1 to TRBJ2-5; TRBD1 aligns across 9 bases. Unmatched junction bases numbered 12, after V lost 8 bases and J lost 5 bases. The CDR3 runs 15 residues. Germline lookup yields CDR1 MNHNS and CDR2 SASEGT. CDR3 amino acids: CASLIFRDRDETQYF. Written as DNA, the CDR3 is TGTGCCAGCCTAATTTTCCGGGACAGGGATGAGACCCAGTACTTC.

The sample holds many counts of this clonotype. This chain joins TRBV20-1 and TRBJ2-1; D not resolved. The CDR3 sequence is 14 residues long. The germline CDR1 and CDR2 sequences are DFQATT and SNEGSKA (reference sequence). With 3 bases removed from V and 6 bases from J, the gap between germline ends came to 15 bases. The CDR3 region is CSASSGSQLNEQFF. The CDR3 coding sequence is TGCAGTGCTAGTTCCGGCAGCCAACTCAATGAGCAGTTCTTC.

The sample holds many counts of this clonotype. The chain's CDR3 is CASSLDRYTDTQYF. CDR3 coding DNA: TGTGCCAGCAGCTTAGACAGGTACACAGATACGCAGTATTTT. The V and J genes are TRBV7-2 and TRBJ2-3; tentatively, D is TRBD1 (5 bases). Germline V lookup: CDR1 SGHTA, CDR2 FQGNSA. Trimming removed 1 base at V and 2 bases at J, with 7 bases between. This CDR3 is built from 14 residues.

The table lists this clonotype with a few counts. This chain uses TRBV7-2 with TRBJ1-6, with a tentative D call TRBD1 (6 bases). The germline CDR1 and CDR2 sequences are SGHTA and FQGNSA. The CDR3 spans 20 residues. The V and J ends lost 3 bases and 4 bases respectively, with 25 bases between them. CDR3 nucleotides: TGTGCCAGCAGCTTGTTCGTCACTCCCAGGGGAGGGGTATATAATTCACCCCTCCACTTT. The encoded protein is CASSLFVTPRGGVYNSPLHF.

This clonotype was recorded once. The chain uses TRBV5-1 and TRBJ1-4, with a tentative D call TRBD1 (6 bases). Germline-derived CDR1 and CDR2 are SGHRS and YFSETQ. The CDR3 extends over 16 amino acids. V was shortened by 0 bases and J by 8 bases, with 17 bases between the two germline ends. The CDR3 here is CASSLGISTGGEKLFF. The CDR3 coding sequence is TGCGCCAGCAGCTTGGGTATCTCGACAGGAGGAGAAAAACTGTTTTTT.

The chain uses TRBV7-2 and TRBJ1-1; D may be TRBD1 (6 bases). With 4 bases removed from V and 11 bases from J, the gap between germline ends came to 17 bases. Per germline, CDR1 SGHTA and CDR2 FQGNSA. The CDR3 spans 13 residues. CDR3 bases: TGTGCCAGCAGCTCCACTTATTTGGGGGCCGCTTTCTTT. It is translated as CASSSTYLGAAFF.

The CDR3 DNA reads TGTGCCACCTTCTCAGGGGACCATAATTCACCCCTCCACTTT. Translating gives CATFSGDHNSPLHF. The chain couples TRBV6-1 to TRBJ1-6, with D possibly TRBD1 on 6 matching bases. The CDR3 loop spans 14 amino acids. CDR1 is MNHNS and CDR2 is SASEGT in the germline V gene. Trimming stripped 10 bases from V and 5 bases from J, with 15 bases between.

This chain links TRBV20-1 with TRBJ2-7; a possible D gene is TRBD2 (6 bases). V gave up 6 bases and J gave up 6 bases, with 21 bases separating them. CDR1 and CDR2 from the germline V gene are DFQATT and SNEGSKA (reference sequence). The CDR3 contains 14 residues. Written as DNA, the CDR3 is TGCAGTGCCCCCCGTCGGGAGCGGTCCCGCGAGCAGTACTTC. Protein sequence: CSAPRRERSREQYF.

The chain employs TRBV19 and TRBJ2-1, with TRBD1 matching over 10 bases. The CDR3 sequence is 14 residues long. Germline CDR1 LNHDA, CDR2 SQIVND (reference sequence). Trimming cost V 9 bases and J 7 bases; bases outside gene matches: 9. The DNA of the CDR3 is TGTGCCAGCAGACAGGGGGCCACTGGGAATGAGCAGTTCTTC. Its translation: CASRQGATGNEQFF.

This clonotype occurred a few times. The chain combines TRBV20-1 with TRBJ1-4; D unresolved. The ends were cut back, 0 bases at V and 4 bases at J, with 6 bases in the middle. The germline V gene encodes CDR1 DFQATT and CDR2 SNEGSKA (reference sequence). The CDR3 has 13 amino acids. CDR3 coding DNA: TGCAGTGCTAGAGATACGGATAATGAAAAACTGTTTTTT. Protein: CSARDTDNEKLFF.

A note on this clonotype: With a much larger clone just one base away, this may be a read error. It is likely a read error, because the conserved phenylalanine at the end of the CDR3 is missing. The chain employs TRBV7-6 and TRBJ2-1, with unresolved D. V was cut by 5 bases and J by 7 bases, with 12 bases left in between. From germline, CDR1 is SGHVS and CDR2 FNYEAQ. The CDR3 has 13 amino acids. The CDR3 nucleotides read TGTGCCAGCAGCCCCCCTTCGTCTAATGAGCAGTTCTTA. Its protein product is CASSPPSSNEQFL.

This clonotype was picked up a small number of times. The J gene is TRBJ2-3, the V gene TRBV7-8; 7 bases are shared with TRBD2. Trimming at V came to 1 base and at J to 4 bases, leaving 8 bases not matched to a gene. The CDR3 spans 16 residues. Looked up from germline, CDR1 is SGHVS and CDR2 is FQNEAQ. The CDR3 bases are TGTGCCAGCAGCTTAGGGTTGCGGGGGACTGCAGATACGCAGTATTTT. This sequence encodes CASSLGLRGTADTQYF.

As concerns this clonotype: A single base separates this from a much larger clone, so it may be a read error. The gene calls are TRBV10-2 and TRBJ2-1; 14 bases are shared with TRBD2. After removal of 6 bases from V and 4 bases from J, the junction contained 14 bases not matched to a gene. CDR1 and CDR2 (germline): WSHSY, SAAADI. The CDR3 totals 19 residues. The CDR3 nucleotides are TGCGCCAGCAGAAACGTGGGGACTAGCGGGAGCCGGGGATACAATGAGCAGTTCTTC. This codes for CASRNVGTSGSRGYNEQFF.

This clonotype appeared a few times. This CDR3 is CASSPRVGVSGTGELFF. The CDR3 bases are TGTGCCAGCAGCCCCCGGGTAGGGGTGTCTGGGACCGGGGAGCTGTTTTTT. The V call is TRBV7-2, the J call TRBJ2-2, with D possibly being TRBD1 (5 bases). Germline CDR1 reads SGHTA; CDR2 reads FQGNSA. The V end lost 5 bases, the J end lost 5 bases, and 21 bases lay between the germline ends. The CDR3 extends over 17 amino acids.

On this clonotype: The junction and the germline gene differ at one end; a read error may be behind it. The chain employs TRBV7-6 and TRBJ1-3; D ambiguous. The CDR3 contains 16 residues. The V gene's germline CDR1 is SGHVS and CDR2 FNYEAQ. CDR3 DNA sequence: TGTGCCAGCAGCTTATACGTAACCGGCTCTGGAAACAACATATATTTT. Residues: CASSLYVTGSGNNIYF.

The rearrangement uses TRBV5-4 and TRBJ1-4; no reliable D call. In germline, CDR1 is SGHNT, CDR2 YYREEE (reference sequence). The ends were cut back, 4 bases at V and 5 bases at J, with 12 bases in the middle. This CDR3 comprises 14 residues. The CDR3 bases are TGTGCCAGCAGCCGCGGACGGGAGAATGAAAAACTGTTTTTT. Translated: CASSRGRENEKLFF. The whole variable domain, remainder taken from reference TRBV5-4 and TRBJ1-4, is ETGVTQSPTHLIKTRGQQVTLRCSSQSGHNTVSWYQQALGQGPQFIFQYYREEENGRGNFPPRFSGLQFPNYSSELNVNALELDDSALYLCASSRGRENEKLFFGSGTQLSVL.